This T cell receptor (beta chain) emerged from a study of blood T cell repertoires in COVID-19. Across the whole study: Both acute and convalescent COVID-19 samples were obtained from the United States, Italy and Spain.

In the original processing: Estimates of nucleated cell counts were drawn from the amplification of reference gene primers. TCRdb's copy holds only in-frame clones and misses some; the assay was immunoSEQ multiplex PCR. V and J calls and clone size are those listed in that table; D and trimming were worked out from the DNA. The sample holds roughly 500,000 clones, 80% to 90% seen once. In germline, CDR1 is LNHDA, CDR2 SQIVND (reference sequence). The CDR3 consists of 15 residues. V was clipped by 10 bases and J by 8 bases; unmatched bases: 13. This sequence originates from a man aged 18 to 29 with COVID-19, enrolled during active disease. This chain links TRBV19 with TRBJ2-1, with 11 bases that match TRBD2. The sample consisted of peripheral blood. CDR3 DNA sequence: TGTGCCACCCAAGGATGGCTAGCGGGGGGATATGAGCAGTTCTTC. It codes for CATQGWLAGGYEQFF.